This T cell receptor beta chain is drawn from a study of identifying expanded T cells in peripheral blood. Whole-study results and caveats: Across healthy donors, higher total template counts meant significantly greater approximately two-week count variance. Differentially abundant clones: approximately 1.3 between replicates, 16.4 at about two weeks, less than 20 at four.

Healthy donors had no documented immune events, such as infections, while sampled. V was cut by 4 bases and J by 4 bases, with 8 bases left in between. This CDR3 spans 13 amino acids. Germline V gives CDR1 MNHNS, CDR2 SASEGT. Regarding this clone: Its antigen is not known.

The assay was immunoSEQ multiplex PCR, and TCRdb's table has in-frame clones only and misses some. There are roughly 100,000 clones in the sample; 87% occur only once, and about 17% lies in the top ten. The chain has TRBV6-1 and TRBJ1-3; D unclear. The sequencing input was blood. The TCR was taken from a person aged 18-70 years in good health. CDR3 sequence reads: CASSVGAGNTIYF. In nucleotides, the CDR3 is TGTGCCAGCAGTGTAGGAGCAGGAAACACCATATATTTT.